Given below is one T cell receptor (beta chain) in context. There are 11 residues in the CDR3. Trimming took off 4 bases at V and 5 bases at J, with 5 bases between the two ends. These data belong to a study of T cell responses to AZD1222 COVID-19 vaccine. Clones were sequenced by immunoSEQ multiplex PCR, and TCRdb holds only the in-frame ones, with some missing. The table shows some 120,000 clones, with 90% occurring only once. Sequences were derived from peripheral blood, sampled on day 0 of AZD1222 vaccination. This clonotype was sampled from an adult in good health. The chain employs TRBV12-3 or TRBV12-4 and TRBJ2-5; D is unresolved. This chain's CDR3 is CASSSWETQYF. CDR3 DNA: TGTGCCAGCAGTTCATGGGAGACCCAGTACTTC.